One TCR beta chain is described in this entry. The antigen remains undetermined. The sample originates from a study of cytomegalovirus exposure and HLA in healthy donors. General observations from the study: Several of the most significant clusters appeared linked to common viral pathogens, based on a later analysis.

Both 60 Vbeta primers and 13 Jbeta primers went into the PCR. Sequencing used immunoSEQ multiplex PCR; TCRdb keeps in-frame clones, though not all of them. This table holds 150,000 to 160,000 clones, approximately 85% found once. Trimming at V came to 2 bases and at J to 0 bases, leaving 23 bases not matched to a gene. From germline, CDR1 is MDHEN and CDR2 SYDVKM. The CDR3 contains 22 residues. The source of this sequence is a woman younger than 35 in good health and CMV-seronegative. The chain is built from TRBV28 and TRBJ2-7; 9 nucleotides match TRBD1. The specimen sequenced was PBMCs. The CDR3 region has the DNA TGTGCCAGCAGTTTAGATGCCACCGTGGGACAGGGCGGGACGATGAGCTCCTACGAGCAGTACTTC. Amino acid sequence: CASSLDATVGQGGTMSSYEQYF.